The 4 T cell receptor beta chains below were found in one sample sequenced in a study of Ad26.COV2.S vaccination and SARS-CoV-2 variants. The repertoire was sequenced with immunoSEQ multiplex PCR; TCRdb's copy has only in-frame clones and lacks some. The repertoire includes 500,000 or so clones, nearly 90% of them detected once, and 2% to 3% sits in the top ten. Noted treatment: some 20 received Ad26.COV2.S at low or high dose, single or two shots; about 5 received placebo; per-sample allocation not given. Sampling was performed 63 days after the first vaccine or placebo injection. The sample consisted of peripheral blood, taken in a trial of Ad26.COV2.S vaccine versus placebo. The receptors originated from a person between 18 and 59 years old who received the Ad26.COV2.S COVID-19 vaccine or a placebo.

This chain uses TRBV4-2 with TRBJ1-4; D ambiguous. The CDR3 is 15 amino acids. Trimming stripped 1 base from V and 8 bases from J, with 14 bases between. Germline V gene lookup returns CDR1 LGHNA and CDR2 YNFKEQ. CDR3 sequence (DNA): TGTGCCAGCAGCCAAGCAGGAGATAAAAAGGAAAAACTGTTTTTT. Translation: CASSQAGDKKEKLFF.

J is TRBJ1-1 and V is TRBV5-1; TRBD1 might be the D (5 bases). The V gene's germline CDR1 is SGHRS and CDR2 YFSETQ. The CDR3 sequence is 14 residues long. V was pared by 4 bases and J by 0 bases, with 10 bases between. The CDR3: CASSPGRMNTEAFF. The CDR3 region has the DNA TGCGCCAGCAGCCCGGGACGGATGAACACTGAAGCTTTCTTT.

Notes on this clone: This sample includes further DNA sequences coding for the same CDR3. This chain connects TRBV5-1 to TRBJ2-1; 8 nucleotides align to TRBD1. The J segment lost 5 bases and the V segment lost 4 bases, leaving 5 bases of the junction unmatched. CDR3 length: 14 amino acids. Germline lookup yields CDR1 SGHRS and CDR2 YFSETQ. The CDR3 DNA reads TGCGCCAGCAGCCCAGGACAGGGAAACAATGAGCAGTTCTTC. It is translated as CASSPGQGNNEQFF.

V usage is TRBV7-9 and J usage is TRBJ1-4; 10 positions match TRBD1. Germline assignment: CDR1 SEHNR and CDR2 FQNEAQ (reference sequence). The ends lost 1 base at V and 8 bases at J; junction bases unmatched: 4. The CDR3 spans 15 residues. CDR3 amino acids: CASSLVGQGREKLFF. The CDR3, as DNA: TGTGCCAGCAGCTTAGTGGGACAGGGGCGAGAAAAACTGTTTTTT.